The rows below give T cell receptor beta chains drawn from one sample of a study of Ad26.COV2.S vaccination and SARS-CoV-2 variants. The data were produced by immunoSEQ multiplex PCR, yet TCRdb's version contains in-frame clones alone and is incomplete. The table shows some 390,000 clones, with approximately 90% occurring only once. Source: peripheral blood, taken in a trial of Ad26.COV2.S vaccine versus placebo. These receptors were collected from a person aged 18-60 years who received the Ad26.COV2.S COVID-19 vaccine or a placebo. Each CDR3 is given with its conserved first and last residue. The D gene is left open where the match is weak. Only some rows state a clone size, as once, few, many or a class for expanded clones.

TGCGCCAGCAGGACAGGGCTCCAAGAGACCCAGTACTTC CASRTGLQETQYF TRBV5-1 TRBD1 TRBJ2-5 NA
TGTGCCAGCAGTTGGGGGGTAGGAGAGACCCAGTACTTC CASSWGVGETQYF TRBV12-3/TRBV12-4 NA TRBJ2-5 NA
TGTGCCAGCAGCCCAGGAGGAGGGATTGAGATCAGCCCCCAGCATTTT CASSPGGGIEISPQHF TRBV28 NA TRBJ1-5 NA
TGTGCCAGCAGCTACGGACAGGGGAGTAACACCGGGGAGCTGTTTTTT CASSYGQGSNTGELFF TRBV3-1/TRBV3-2 TRBD1 TRBJ2-2 once
TGTGCCAGCAGCCAGCCAGAGAGGGCTGGCGAGACCCAGTACTTC CASSQPERAGETQYF TRBV3-1/TRBV3-2 NA TRBJ2-5 NA
TGTGCCAGCTCACCAGGGGAGGGGTCCTACGAGCAGTACTTC CASSPGEGSYEQYF TRBV18 TRBD2 TRBJ2-7 NA
TGTGCCAGCAGTCTCGGGGAAACTTTTCAAGAGACCCAGTACTTC CASSLGETFQETQYF TRBV27 NA TRBJ2-5 NA
TGTGCCAGCAGTGCGCCGGGACAGGGCCACTACGAGCAGTACTTC CASSAPGQGHYEQYF TRBV6-6 TRBD1 TRBJ2-7 NA
TGTGCCAGCAGCCAGTTTTCGGGCAATCAGCCCCAGCATTTT CASSQFSGNQPQHF TRBV3-1/TRBV3-2 NA TRBJ1-5 NA
TGTGCCATCGGGACAGGGCTAACAGATACGCAGTATTTT CAIGTGLTDTQYF TRBV10-3 TRBD1 TRBJ2-3 NA
TGTGCCAGCAGCTTACAGGGGGCCAAAATCAATGGCTACACCTTC CASSLQGAKINGYTF TRBV7-6 TRBD1 TRBJ1-2 few
TGTGCCAGTATGACGCCGACGGGAAACATTCAGTACTTC CASMTPTGNIQYF TRBV7-2 NA TRBJ2-4 NA
TGTGCCACCAGCAGAGATAGGCAATCAGCGACGCAGTATTTT CATSRDRQSATQYF TRBV15 NA TRBJ2-3 NA
TGTGCCAGCAGCAAGGGGACAGGGCGTGAGGAAAAACTGTTTTTT CASSKGTGREEKLFF TRBV21-1 NA TRBJ1-4 NA
TGTGCCAGCAAGCCCCTAAGGGACACTGAAGCTTTCTTT CASKPLRDTEAFF TRBV2 NA TRBJ1-1 NA
TGCGCCAGCAGCTTGGGGGGGACACTTAACTATGGCTACACCTTC CASSLGGTLNYGYTF TRBV5-1 NA TRBJ1-2 once
TGCAGCGTCGAACCGGATAACTCTGGAAACACCATATATTTT CSVEPDNSGNTIYF TRBV29-1 NA TRBJ1-3 NA
TGTGCCAGCAGTTCGTCGGACAGGCTGAACACTGAAGCTTTCTTT CASSSSDRLNTEAFF TRBV25-1 TRBD1 TRBJ1-1 NA
TGTGCCAGCAGCCCGGGGGGCTATGGCTACACCTTC CASSPGGYGYTF TRBV5-6 NA TRBJ1-2 NA
TGTGCCAGCAGCTTGGCCTGGACAGGGGGATACGAGCAGTACTTC CASSLAWTGGYEQYF TRBV5-4 TRBD1 TRBJ2-7 once
TGCGCCAGCAGCCAAGATGTAGAGAATTCACCCCTCCACTTT CASSQDVENSPLHF TRBV4-1 NA TRBJ1-6 NA
TGTGCCAGCAGCGTCTGGGACAGTACCTACGAGCAGTACTTC CASSVWDSTYEQYF TRBV7-9 TRBD1 TRBJ2-7 few
TGTGCCAGCAGCCAAGACATCGCCTACGAGCAGTACTTC CASSQDIAYEQYF TRBV3-1/TRBV3-2 NA TRBJ2-7 NA
TGTGCCAGCAGTGCTCGGCTGCCTGGGGCCAACGTCCTGACTTTC CASSARLPGANVLTF TRBV2 NA TRBJ2-6 NA
TGTGCCATCAGTGGGGGATTGCCCTCCTACAATGAGCAGTTCTTC CAISGGLPSYNEQFF TRBV10-3 NA TRBJ2-1 NA
TGCGCCAGCAGCCCTACGGGGAGGACTGAAGCTTTCTTT CASSPTGRTEAFF TRBV4-3 NA TRBJ1-1 NA
TGTGCCAGCTCACCGCAATCTAATGAAAAACTGTTTTTT CASSPQSNEKLFF TRBV18 NA TRBJ1-4 NA
TGCGCCAGCAGAGAAGCAAGCACAGATACGCAGTATTTT CASREASTDTQYF TRBV5-1 NA TRBJ2-3 NA
TGTGCCAGCAGACTCCAGGGACAGGGCATGAATCAGCCCCAGCATTTT CASRLQGQGMNQPQHF TRBV2 TRBD1 TRBJ1-5 NA
TGTGCCACAAGACAGGATGGGTCTAATACTTCACCCCTCCACTTT CATRQDGSNTSPLHF TRBV10-3 NA TRBJ1-6 NA
TGCGCCAGCAGCCAAGTAGGACCGCTCAGCTCCTACAATGAGCAGTTCTTC CASSQVGPLSSYNEQFF TRBV4-1 NA TRBJ2-1 few
TGTGCCAGCTCACCCTTCTTTGGTAGCGGGGGCACAGATACGCAGTATTTT CASSPFFGSGGTDTQYF TRBV18 TRBD2 TRBJ2-3 once
TGCGCCAGCAGCTTGGAAGCAGGGGGGACTGAAGCTTTCTTT CASSLEAGGTEAFF TRBV5-1 TRBD1 TRBJ1-1 NA
TGCGCCAGCCGGATCGCCTATAATTCACCCCTCCACTTT CASRIAYNSPLHF TRBV5-1 NA TRBJ1-6 NA
TGTGCCAGCAGCTTTCTGGATCTGGGGGATGGCTACACCTTC CASSFLDLGDGYTF TRBV12-1 NA TRBJ1-2 few
TGTGCCAGCAGCTCTAGGGCGGGAGGCACAGATACGCAGTATTTT CASSSRAGGTDTQYF TRBV11-1 TRBD2 TRBJ2-3 once
TGCGCCAGCAGCCGAGCCGACGGCCTAGTTTCACCCCTCCACTTT CASSRADGLVSPLHF TRBV4-1 NA TRBJ1-6 NA
TGTGCCAGCAGCCGGTACAGGGGCGGCGAGCAGTACTTC CASSRYRGGEQYF TRBV7-9 TRBD1 TRBJ2-7 NA
TGTGCCACCAGCGCATACGGGGACACCAAGCAGTTCTTC CATSAYGDTKQFF TRBV24-1 NA TRBJ2-1 NA
TGTGCCAGCAGCTTGGGTCCTAGCTCCTACAATGAGCAGTTCTTC CASSLGPSSYNEQFF TRBV5-6 NA TRBJ2-1 once
TGCGCCAGCAGCCAAGATTGGGGGGGAGAGACCCAGTACTTC CASSQDWGGETQYF TRBV4-3 TRBD2 TRBJ2-5 NA
TGTGCCAGCAGTGTGAGGCAGGGACACACTGAAGCTTTCTTT CASSVRQGHTEAFF TRBV2 NA TRBJ1-1 NA
TGTGCCAGCAGCGCTCCGAGCGGGGGCACAGATACGCAGTATTTT CASSAPSGGTDTQYF TRBV2 TRBD2 TRBJ2-3 NA
TGTGCCAGCGCCCGTAACTATGGCTACACCTTC CASARNYGYTF TRBV2 NA TRBJ1-2 NA
TGCGCCAGCAGCCAAGATCTAACACAAATCTACAATGAGCAGTTCTTC CASSQDLTQIYNEQFF TRBV4-1 NA TRBJ2-1 once
TGTGCCAGCAGTTTATCAGGGACGGATAATTCACCCCTCCACTTT CASSLSGTDNSPLHF TRBV27 NA TRBJ1-6 once